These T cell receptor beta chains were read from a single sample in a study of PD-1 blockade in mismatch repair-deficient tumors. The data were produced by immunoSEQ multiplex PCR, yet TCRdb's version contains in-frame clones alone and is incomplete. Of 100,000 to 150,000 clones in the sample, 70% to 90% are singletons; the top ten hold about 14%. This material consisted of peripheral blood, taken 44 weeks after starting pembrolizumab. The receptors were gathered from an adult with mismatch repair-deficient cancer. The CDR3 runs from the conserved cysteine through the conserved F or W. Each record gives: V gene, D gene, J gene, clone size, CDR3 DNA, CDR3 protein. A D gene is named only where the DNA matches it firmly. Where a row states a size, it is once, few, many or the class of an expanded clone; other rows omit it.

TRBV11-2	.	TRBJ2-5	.	TGTGCCAGCAGCCGACTGCAGGAGCAAGAGACCCAGTACTTC	CASSRLQEQETQYF
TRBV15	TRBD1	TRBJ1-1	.	TGTGCCACCAGCAGGCGACAGGGGAACACTGAAGCTTTCTTT	CATSRRQGNTEAFF
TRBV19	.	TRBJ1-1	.	TGTGCCAGTACACTAGGCAACATGAACACTGAAGCTTTCTTT	CASTLGNMNTEAFF
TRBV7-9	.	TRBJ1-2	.	TGTGCCAGCAGCTTAGTGACTGAAAACTATGGCTACACCTTC	CASSLVTENYGYTF
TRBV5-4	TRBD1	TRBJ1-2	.	TGTGCCAGCAGCCCCGAAGGACAGGGTACGGGGGGCTACACCTTC	CASSPEGQGTGGYTF
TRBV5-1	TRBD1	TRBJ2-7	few	TGCGCCAGCAGCCCAGGGACAGACGAGCAGTACTTC	CASSPGTDEQYF
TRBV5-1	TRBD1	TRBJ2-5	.	TGCGCCAGCAGCTTACAGGGGGCAGGAGAGACCCAGTACTTC	CASSLQGAGETQYF
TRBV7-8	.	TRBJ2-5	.	TGTGCCAGCAGCCTGTACCAAGAGACCCAGTACTTC	CASSLYQETQYF
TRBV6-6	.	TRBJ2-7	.	TGTGCCAGCAGCCGGGACAAGTCCTACGAGCAGTACTTC	CASSRDKSYEQYF
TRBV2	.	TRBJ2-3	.	TGTGCCAGCAGAACCCAAGATACGCAGTATTTT	CASRTQDTQYF
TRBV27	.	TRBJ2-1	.	TGTGCCAGCAGTTTATCATCTAACAATGAGCAGTTCTTC	CASSLSSNNEQFF
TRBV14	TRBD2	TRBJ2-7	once	TGTGCCAGCAGCCAAGATTGGGCTAGCGGGAAGTACGAGCAGTACTTC	CASSQDWASGKYEQYF
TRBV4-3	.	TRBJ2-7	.	TGCGCCAGCAGCCCCGGGGCCCGAGGGCCCTACGAGCAGTACTTC	CASSPGARGPYEQYF
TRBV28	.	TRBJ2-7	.	TGTGCCAGCAGCTTTGGGGCCTACGAGCAGTACTTC	CASSFGAYEQYF
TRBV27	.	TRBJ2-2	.	TGTGCCAGCAGTTTATATGGGCGGGTGGACACCGGGGAGCTGTTTTTT	CASSLYGRVDTGELFF
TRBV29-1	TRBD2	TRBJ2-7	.	TGCAGCGTAAACCTAGCGGGGGGCTCCTACGAGCAGTACTTC	CSVNLAGGSYEQYF
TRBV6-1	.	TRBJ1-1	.	TGTGCCAGCAGTGATACTGAAGCTTTCTTT	CASSDTEAFF
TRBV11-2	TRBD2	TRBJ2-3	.	TGTGCCAGCAGCCTGACTAGCGGGAGAATAGATACGCAGTATTTT	CASSLTSGRIDTQYF
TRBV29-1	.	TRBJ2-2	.	TGCAGCGTTAGGGGGGGACTCACCGGGGAGCTGTTTTTT	CSVRGGLTGELFF
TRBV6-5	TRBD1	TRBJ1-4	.	TGTGCCAGCAGTTACCCAGACAGGGAGGGTGAAAAACTGTTTTTT	CASSYPDREGEKLFF
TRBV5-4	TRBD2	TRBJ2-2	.	TGTGCCAGCAGCCTGAGGGCGGGAGGAAACACCGGGGAGCTGTTTTTT	CASSLRAGGNTGELFF
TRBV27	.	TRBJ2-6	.	TGTGCCAGCAGTATCCTGCAAAGCTCTGGGGCCAACGTCCTGACTTTC	CASSILQSSGANVLTF
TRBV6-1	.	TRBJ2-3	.	TGTGCCAGCAGTGAAGCGGGAAACGTGAGGGATACGCAGTATTTT	CASSEAGNVRDTQYF
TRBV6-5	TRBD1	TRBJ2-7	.	TGTGCCAGCAGTTACTTTAGGACAGGGAAACGGTACGAGCAGTACTTC	CASSYFRTGKRYEQYF
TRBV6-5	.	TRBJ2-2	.	TGTGCCAGCAGCATCAATAGCGACACCGGGGAGCTGTTTTTT	CASSINSDTGELFF
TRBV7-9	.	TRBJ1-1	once	TGTGCCAGCAGCTTCGAGACAGCCCACACTGAAGCTTTCTTT	CASSFETAHTEAFF
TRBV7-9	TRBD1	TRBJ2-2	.	TGTGCCAGCAGCCCGGGACAGGGGAACACCGGGGAGCTGTTTTTT	CASSPGQGNTGELFF
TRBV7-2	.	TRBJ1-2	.	TGTGCCAGCAGCCAAGAGCAAACATCAGCTACCTTCTATGGCTACACCTTC	CASSQEQTSATFYGYTF
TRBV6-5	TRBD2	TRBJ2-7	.	TGTGCCAGCAGTCATACTAGCGGGAGGTCCTACGAGCAGTACTTC	CASSHTSGRSYEQYF
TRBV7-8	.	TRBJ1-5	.	TGTGCCAGCAGCCCCAGGAGGTTGGGGCAGCCCCAGCATTTT	CASSPRRLGQPQHF
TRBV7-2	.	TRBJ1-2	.	TGTGCCAGCAGCTTCGGGCAGAACTATGGCTACACCTTC	CASSFGQNYGYTF
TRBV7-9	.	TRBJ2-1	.	TGTGCCAGCAGCTTAGTGACTACGGACAATGAGCAGTTCTTC	CASSLVTTDNEQFF
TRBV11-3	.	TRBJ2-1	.	TGTGCCAGTCAGACTAGTTCCTACAATGAGCAGTTCTTC	CASQTSSYNEQFF
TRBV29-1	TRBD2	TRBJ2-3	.	TGCAGCGTTGAAGTGGGACTAGCAGATACGCAGTATTTT	CSVEVGLADTQYF
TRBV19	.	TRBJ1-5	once	TGTGCCAGTAGTATAGTCGTCGGCAGAGATAGCAATCAGCCCCAGCATTTT	CASSIVVGRDSNQPQHF
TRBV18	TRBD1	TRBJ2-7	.	TGTGCCAGCTCACCAGGACAGGACAACGAGCAGTACTTC	CASSPGQDNEQYF
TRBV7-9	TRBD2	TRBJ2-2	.	TGTGCCAGCAGCACTAGCGGGATCAACACCGGGGAGCTGTTTTTT	CASSTSGINTGELFF
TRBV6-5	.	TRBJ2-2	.	TGTGCCAGCAGGGACAGTACCGGGGAGCTGTTTTTT	CASRDSTGELFF
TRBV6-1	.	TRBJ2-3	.	TGTGCCAGCAGTGTTGACTATCGAGATACGCAGTATTTT	CASSVDYRDTQYF